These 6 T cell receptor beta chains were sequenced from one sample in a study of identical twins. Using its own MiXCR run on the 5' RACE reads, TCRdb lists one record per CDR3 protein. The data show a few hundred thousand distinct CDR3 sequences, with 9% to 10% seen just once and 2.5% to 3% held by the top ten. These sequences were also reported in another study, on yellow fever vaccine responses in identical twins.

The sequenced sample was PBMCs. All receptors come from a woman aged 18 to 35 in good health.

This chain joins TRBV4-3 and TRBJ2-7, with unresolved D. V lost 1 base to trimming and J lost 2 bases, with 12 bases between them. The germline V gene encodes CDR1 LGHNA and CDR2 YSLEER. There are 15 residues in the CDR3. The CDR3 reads CASSQGTAITYEQYF. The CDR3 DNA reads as TGCGCCAGCAGCCAAGGCACTGCTATTACCTACGAGCAGTACTTC.

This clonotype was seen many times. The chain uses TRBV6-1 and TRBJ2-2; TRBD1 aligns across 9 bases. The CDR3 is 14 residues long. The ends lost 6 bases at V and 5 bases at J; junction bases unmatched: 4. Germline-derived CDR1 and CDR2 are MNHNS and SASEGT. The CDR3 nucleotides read TGTGCCAGCAGGGGACAGGGTGGGACCGGGGAGCTGTTTTTT. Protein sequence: CASRGQGGTGELFF.

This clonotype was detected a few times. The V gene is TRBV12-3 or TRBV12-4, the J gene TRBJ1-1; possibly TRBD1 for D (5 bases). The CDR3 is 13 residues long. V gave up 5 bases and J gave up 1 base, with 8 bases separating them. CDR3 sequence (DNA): TGTGCCAGCAGTCGACAGCCGAACACTGAAGCTTTCTTT. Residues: CASSRQPNTEAFF.

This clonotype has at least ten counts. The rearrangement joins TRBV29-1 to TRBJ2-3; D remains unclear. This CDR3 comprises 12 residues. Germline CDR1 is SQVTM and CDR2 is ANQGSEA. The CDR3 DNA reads TGCAGTTCATACCGGCGCACAGATACGCAGTATTTT. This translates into CSSYRRTDTQYF.

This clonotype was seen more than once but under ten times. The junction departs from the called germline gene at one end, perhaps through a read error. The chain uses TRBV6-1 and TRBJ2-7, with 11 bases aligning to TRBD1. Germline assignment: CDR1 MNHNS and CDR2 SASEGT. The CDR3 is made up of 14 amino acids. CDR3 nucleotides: TGTGCCAGCAGAGAAGGGACAGGGGGCTACGAGCAGTACTTC. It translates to CASREGTGGYEQYF.

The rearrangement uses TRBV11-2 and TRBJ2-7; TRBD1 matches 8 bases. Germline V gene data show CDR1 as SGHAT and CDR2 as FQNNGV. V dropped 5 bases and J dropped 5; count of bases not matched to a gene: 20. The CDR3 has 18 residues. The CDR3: CASSHRTGIRGGDHEQYF. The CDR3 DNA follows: TGTGCCAGCAGCCACAGGACAGGGATAAGAGGGGGAGACCACGAGCAGTACTTC.